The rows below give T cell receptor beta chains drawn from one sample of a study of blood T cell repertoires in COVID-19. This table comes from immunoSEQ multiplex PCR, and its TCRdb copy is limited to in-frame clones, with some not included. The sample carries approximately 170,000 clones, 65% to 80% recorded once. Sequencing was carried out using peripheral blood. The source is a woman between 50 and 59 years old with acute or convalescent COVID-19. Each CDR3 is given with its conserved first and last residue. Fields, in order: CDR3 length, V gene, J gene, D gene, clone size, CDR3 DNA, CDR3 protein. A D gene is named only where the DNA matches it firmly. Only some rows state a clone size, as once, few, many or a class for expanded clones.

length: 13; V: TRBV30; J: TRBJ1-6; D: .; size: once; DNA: TGTGCCTGGAGACAGGTTAAAGATTCACCCCTCCACTTT; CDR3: CAWRQVKDSPLHF
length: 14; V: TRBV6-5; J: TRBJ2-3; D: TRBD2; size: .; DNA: TGTGCCAGCAAGCAGGCGGGGGGGACAGATACGCAGTATTTT; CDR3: CASKQAGGTDTQYF
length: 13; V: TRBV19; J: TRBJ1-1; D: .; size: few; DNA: TGTGCCAGTAAGAAGCTAGGTAACACTGAAGCTTTCTTT; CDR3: CASKKLGNTEAFF
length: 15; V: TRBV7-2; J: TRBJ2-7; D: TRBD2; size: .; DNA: TGTGCCAGCAGCTATCGCCGCGGGAGGGCCTACGAGCAGTACTTC; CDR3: CASSYRRGRAYEQYF
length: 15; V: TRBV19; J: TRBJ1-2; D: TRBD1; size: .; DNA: TGTGCCAGATCGGGACAGGGGCCCCCGAGGTATGGCTACACCTTC; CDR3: CARSGQGPPRYGYTF
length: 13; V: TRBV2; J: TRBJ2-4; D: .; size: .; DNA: TGTGCCAGCAGGGCAGGTTATCTTGACATTCAGTACTTC; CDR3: CASRAGYLDIQYF
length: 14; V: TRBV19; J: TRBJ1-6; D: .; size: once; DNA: TGTGCCAGTAGTAGGTCAGGGGCCAATTCACCCCTCCACTTT; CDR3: CASSRSGANSPLHF
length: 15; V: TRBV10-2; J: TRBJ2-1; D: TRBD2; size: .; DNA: TGCGCCAGCCGGGGTCGAGGCGGGAGAACGGGTGAGCAGTTCTTC; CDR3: CASRGRGGRTGEQFF
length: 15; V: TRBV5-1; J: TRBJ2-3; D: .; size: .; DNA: TGCGCCAGCACCGATCAAGCTGGAGTGGTGGATACGCAGTATTTT; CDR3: CASTDQAGVVDTQYF
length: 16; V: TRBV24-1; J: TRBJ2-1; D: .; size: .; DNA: TGTGCCACCAGTGACCTCAGGGGAGTCAGCTACAATGAGCAGTTCTTC; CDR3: CATSDLRGVSYNEQFF
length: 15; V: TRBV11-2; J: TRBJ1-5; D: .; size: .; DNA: TGTGCCAGCAGCCTCGAGGGAAATCGAAATCAGCCCCAGCATTTT; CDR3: CASSLEGNRNQPQHF
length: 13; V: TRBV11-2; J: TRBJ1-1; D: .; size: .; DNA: TGTGCCAGCAGCTTGAGCGGGAACACTGAAGCTTTCTTT; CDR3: CASSLSGNTEAFF
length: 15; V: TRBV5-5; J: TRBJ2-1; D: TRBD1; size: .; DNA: TGTGCCAGCAGCCCACGACAGGGAATGCACAATGAGCAGTTCTTC; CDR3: CASSPRQGMHNEQFF
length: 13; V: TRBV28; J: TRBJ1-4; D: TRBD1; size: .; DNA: TGTGCCAGCAGAACAGGGGGCCGGGAAAAACTGTTTTTT; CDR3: CASRTGGREKLFF
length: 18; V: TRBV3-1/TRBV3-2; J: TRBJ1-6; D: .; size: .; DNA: TGTGCCAGCAGCCAATCCCCTCTTAACCGCGGGGTAAAGTCACCCCTCCACTTT; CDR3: CASSQSPLNRGVKSPLHF
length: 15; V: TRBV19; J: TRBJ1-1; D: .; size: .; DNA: TGTGCCAGTAGTCCCTACAGAGACAGGAACACTGAAGCTTTCTTT; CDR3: CASSPYRDRNTEAFF
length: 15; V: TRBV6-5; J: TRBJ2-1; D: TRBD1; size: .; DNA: TGTGCCAGCAGTTCCGGGACAGGGGGCTACAATGAGCAGTTCTTC; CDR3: CASSSGTGGYNEQFF
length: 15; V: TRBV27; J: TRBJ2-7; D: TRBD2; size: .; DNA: TGTGCCAGCAGTTTATCACTAGCGGGAGGGTTTAAGCAGTACTTC; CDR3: CASSLSLAGGFKQYF
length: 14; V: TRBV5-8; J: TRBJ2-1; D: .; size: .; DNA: TGTGCCAGCAGCTTAGGAGAGCCTTACAATGAGCAGTTCTTC; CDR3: CASSLGEPYNEQFF
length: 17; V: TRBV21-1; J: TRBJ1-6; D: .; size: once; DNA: TGTGCCAGCAGTAAACCGGGACAGAGCTCCTATAATTCACCCCTCCACTTT; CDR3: CASSKPGQSSYNSPLHF
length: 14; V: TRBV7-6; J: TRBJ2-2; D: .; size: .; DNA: TGTGCCAGCAGCTTCAGCAGGGCCACCGGGGAGCTGTTTTTT; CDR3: CASSFSRATGELFF
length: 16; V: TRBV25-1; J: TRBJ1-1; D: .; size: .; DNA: TGTGCCAGCAGCCCACTGATTGGGCTCATGAACACTGAAGCTTTCTTT; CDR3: CASSPLIGLMNTEAFF
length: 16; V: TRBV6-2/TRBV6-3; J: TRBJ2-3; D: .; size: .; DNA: TGTGCCAGCAGTTACCCACACAGGGAAGGCACAGATACGCAGTATTTT; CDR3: CASSYPHREGTDTQYF
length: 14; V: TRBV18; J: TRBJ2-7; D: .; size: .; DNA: TGTGCCAGCTCACCACCGGGGCCCTCCGGCGAGCAGTACTTC; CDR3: CASSPPGPSGEQYF
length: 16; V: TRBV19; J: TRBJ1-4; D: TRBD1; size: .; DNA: TGTGCCAGTAGTCCATACTCCGGGACAGGGGATGAAAAACTGTTTTTT; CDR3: CASSPYSGTGDEKLFF
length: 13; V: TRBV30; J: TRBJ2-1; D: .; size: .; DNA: TGTGCCTGGAGTGTAACTCAGGTACACGAGCAGTTCTTC; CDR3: CAWSVTQVHEQFF
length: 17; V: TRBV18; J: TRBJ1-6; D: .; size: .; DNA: TGTGCCAGCTCACCCCCCGACAGGAGCTCCTATAATTCACCCCTCCACTTT; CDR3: CASSPPDRSSYNSPLHF
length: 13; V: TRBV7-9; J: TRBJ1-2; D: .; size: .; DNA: TGTGCCAGCAGCTTGGGAGCTAACTATGGCTACACCTTC; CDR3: CASSLGANYGYTF
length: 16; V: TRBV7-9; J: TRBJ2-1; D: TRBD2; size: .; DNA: TGTGCCAGCAGCCCATGGACTAGCGGGAGGGCCGATGAGCAGTTCTTC; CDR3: CASSPWTSGRADEQFF
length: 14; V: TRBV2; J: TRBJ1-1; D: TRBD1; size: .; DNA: TGTGCCAGCTCTCTTGAGGGGGCAGGGACTGAAGCTTTCTTT; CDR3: CASSLEGAGTEAFF
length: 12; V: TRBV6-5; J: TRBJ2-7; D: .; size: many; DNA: TGTGCCACCGGGGTCTTGGGGTACGAGCAGTACTTC; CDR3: CATGVLGYEQYF
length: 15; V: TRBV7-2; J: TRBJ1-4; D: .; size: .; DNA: TGTGCCAGCAGCTTACTGGGCGCCTTAAGGGAAAAACTGTTTTTT; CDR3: CASSLLGALREKLFF
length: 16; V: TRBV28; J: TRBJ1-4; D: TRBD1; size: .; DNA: TGTGCCAGCAGTTTGGACAGGATCGCAACTAATGAAAAACTGTTTTTT; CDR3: CASSLDRIATNEKLFF
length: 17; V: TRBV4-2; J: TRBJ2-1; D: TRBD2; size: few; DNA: TGTGCCAGCAGCCAAGATTTGAGCGGGGGGTTTTACAATGAGCAGTTCTTC; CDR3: CASSQDLSGGFYNEQFF
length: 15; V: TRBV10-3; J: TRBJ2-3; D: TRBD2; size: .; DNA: TGTGCCATCAGGGTAGCGGGAGGGAAGGCAGATACGCAGTATTTT; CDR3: CAIRVAGGKADTQYF
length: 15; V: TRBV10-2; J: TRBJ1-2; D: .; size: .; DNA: TGCGCCAGCAGTGAGTCGGTGGAGTTGGGCTATGGCTACACCTTC; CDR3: CASSESVELGYGYTF
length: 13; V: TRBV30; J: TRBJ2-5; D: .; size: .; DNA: TGTGCCTGGAGTAGGGGGTCGGGCGAGACCCAGTACTTC; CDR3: CAWSRGSGETQYF
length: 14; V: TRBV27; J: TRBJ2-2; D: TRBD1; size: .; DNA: TGTGCCAGCAGGGGACAGCGTAACACCGGGGAGCTGTTTTTT; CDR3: CASRGQRNTGELFF
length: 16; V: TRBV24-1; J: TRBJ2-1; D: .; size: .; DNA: TGTGCCACCAGTGATTATGGGGGCGCTAGCAACGGTGAGCAGTTCTTC; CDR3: CATSDYGGASNGEQFF
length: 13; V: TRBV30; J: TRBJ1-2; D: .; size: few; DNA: TGTGCCTGGAGTGTATCAGCTAACTATGGCTACACCTTC; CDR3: CAWSVSANYGYTF
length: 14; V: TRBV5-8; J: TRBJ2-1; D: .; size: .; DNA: TGTGCCAGCAGCTTGATGACAGACTACAATGAGCAGTTCTTC; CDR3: CASSLMTDYNEQFF
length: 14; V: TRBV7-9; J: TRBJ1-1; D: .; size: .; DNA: TGTGCCAGCAGCTTACAGGGTCTGAACACTGAAGCTTTCTTT; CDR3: CASSLQGLNTEAFF
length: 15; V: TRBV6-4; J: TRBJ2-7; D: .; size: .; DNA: TGTGCCAGCAGCCCTCATGGGGACTTAGGCTACGAGCAGTACTTC; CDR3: CASSPHGDLGYEQYF
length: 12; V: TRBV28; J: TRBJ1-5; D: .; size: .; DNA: TGTGCCAGCTCTGTCCCGGGGCAGCCCCAGCATTTT; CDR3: CASSVPGQPQHF
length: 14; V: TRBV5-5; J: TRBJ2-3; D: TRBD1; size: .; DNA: TGTGCCAGCAGCTTGGAAGGGGGCAAAGATACGCAGTATTTT; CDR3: CASSLEGGKDTQYF
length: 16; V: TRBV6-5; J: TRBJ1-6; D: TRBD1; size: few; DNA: TGTGCCAGCAGTTACTTTACAGGGGGCGCAGGTTCACCCCTCCACTTT; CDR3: CASSYFTGGAGSPLHF
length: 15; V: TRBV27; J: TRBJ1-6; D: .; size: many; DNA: TGTGCCAGCAGTTTCTCCGGGACCTATAATTCACCCCTCCACTTT; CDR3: CASSFSGTYNSPLHF
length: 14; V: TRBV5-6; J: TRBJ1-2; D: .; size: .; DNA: TGTGCCAGCAGCTCCCTACAGGTCGCCCTGGGCTACACCTTC; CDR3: CASSSLQVALGYTF
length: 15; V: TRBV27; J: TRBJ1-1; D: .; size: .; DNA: TGTGCCAGCCGACGACAGGTGCCCGTTGGCACTGAAGCTTTCTTT; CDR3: CASRRQVPVGTEAFF
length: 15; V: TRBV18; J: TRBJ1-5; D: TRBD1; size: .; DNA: TGTGCCAGCTCACCCGGGACAGGGGGAAATCAGCCCCAGCATTTT; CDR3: CASSPGTGGNQPQHF
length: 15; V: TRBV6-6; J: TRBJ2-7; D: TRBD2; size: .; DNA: TGTGCCAGCAGTTACCGCGGGAGCGGCTCCTACGAGCAGTACTTC; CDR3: CASSYRGSGSYEQYF
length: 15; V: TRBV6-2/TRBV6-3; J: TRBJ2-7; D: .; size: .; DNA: TGTGCCAGCAGTTACTCGGGCGGGACGACAGGGGAGCAGTACTTC; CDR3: CASSYSGGTTGEQYF